This section outlines one TCR beta chain sequence together with its context. This clonotype was seen many times. Its antigen remains undetermined. Within one base of it there is no much larger clone, and no base qualities were kept. Graves' hyperthyroidism was defined as stable when no progression to ophthalmopathy occurred over 18 months of follow-up. Hyperthyroidism patients were newly diagnosed, had a disease duration of under 2 months, and were aged 18 to 65 years. The study excluded patients with uncontrolled infections, other autoimmune diseases, pregnancy or lactation. Diagnoses relied on clinical symptoms, serum thyroxine and TRAb, thyroid ultrasound and orbital computed tomography. Ficoll-Paque density gradient centrifugation was used to isolate PBMCs from around 10 ml of fresh peripheral blood. Trizol reagent was used to extract total RNA, and RNA quality was then checked on an Agilent 2100 Bioanalyzer.

Amplification of TCR beta CDR3 regions was carried out from RNA transcripts. The first round of RT-PCR for the TCR CDR3 was performed with the HTBI primer set and the Qiagen OneStep RT-PCR kit. A second multiplex PCR round built the libraries, followed by size selection and purification. Paired-end sequencing of the libraries was performed with 100 bp reads on an Illumina HiSeq2000. The authors' pipeline ran thus. SOAPnuke was used to process the raw data, throwing out any read that contained adapters or uncalled bases, had a mean Phred below 15, or lacked an exact constant-primer or identifier match. COPE v1.2.5 was used to merge the high-quality paired reads, and each unique nucleotide sequence was defined as a clonotype. MiTCR v1.1 was used to align the clonotypes against IMGT TRBV, TRBD and TRBJ reference segments. The analysis included only V-J combinations with a frequency above 0.0001, which together covered over 98% of the repertoires. A TCS score was defined as the ratio between F50 (clonal expansion) and ExV (chaos), using BLOSUM62-based TCRdist between CDR3 peptides within each V-J. Welch's t-statistics and random forest reduced around 520 V-J features to roughly 13, which were used in a naive Bayes classifier (R e1071). TCRdb reworked the public reads: Q25 trimming with fastp, MiXCR clone assembly, productive beta chains retained. Rows merge per CDR3 protein into single entries with the most common DNA and genes. The V and J calls and clone size come from TCRdb's table, not from the authors' own analysis. In all, the sample holds around 520,000 distinct CDR3 sequences, and under 15% of those were seen once. The ten most abundant clones make up around a sixth of the sample.

The data derive from a study of T cells in Graves' hyperthyroidism and ophthalmopathy (dated by TCRdb to the late 2010s). At the level of the whole study: Peripheral blood samples were taken at initial diagnosis, before any treatment was given. To identify TCR V-J signatures that set the groups apart, the researchers used a discovery cohort of about a hundred patients, made up of around 40 with Graves' ophthalmopathy and about 55 with stable Graves' hyperthyroidism. An independent validation cohort of 18 to 20 hyperthyroidism patients and more than 15 patients who later progressed to ophthalmopathy tested prospective prediction of ophthalmopathy. For training and testing, the approximately 92 patients in the discovery cohort were randomly divided in a 7:3 ratio. In roughly six Graves' hyperthyroidism patients, the study also compared T-cell repertoires from thyroid tissue with T-cell repertoires from blood. Following sampling, methimazole starting at 30 mg daily was given to hyperthyroidism patients, and high-dose intravenous methylprednisolone was given to ophthalmopathy patients. The paper describes TCR Vbeta CDR3 sequencing of 135 peripheral blood samples, made up of some 40 ophthalmopathy patients, some 80 hyperthyroidism patients and roughly 17 progressor patients.

The CDR3 goes from the cysteine to the phenylalanine over 14 residues. Only the CDR3 DNA stays, 42 bases, in frame from base 1. Deletion took 3 bases off V and 5 bases off J, with a span of 13 bases between the germline ends. Looking up the germline V gene yields CDR1 KGHSH and CDR2 LQKENI. Study-level results and caveats: Sample size was not statistically predetermined, and investigators were not blinded to group allocation. A model built on a 13 V-J signature distinguished ophthalmopathy from stable hyperthyroidism, reaching approximately 89% sensitivity and about 81% specificity in cross-validation and 80%/75% in testing. During validation, the model predicted progression to ophthalmopathy a median of about 6.3 months ahead of onset, with just under 71% sensitivity and 72.22% specificity. Most expanded thyroid clonotypes (frequency above 0.001) were also detected in blood, a finding suggesting that blood repertoires may reflect thyroid immune responses.

This chain is built from TRBV18 and TRBJ1-2; no D segment can be confidently identified. The TCR sequence derives from a woman aged 18 to 35 with Graves' hyperthyroidism. The sequencing input was blood. The CDR3 loop reads CASSPPSEGYGYTF. Read as DNA, the sequence is TGTGCCAGCTCACCCCCCTCCGAAGGGTATGGCTACACCTTC.